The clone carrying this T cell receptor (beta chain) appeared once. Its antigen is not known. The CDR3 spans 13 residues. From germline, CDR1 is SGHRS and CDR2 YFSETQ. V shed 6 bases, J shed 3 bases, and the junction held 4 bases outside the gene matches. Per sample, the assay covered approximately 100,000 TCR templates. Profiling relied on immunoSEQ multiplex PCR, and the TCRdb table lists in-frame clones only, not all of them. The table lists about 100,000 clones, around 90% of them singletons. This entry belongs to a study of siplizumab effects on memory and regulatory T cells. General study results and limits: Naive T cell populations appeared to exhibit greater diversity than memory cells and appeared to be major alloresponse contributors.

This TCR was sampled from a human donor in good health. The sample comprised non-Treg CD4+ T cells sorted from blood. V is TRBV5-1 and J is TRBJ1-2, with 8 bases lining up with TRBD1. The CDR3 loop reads CASKVDRDYGYTF. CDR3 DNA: TGCGCCAGCAAAGTGGACAGGGACTATGGCTACACCTTC.